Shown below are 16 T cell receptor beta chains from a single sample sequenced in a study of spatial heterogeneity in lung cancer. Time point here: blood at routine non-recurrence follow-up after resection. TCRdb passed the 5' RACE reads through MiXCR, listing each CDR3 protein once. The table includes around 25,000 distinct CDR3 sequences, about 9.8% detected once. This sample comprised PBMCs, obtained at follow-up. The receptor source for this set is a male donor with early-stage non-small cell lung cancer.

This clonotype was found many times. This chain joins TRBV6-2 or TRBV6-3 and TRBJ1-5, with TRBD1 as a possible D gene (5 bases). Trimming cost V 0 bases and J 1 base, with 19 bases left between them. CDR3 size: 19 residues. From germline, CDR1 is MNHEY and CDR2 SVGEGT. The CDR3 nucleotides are TGTGCCAGCAGTTACTCGTACCGGGACCTCAACCGGAGCAATCAGCCCCAGCATTTT. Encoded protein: CASSYSYRDLNRSNQPQHF.

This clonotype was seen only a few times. The CDR3 DNA is TGTGCCAGCAGTTTTGTACCACACTCTGGGGCCAACGTCCTGACTTTC. Protein: CASSFVPHSGANVLTF. The rearrangement links TRBV27 to TRBJ2-6; no firm D call. V shed 3 bases and J shed 0 bases, with 9 bases lying between them. Germline V gene data show CDR1 as MNHEY and CDR2 as SMNVEV (reference sequence). CDR3 size: 16 residues.

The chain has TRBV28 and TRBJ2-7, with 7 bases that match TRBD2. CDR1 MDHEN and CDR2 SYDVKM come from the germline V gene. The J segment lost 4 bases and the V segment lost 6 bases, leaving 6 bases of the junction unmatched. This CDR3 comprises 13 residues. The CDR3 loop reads CASSPGGGYEQYF. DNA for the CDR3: TGTGCCAGCAGCCCCGGCGGGGGTTACGAGCAGTACTTC.

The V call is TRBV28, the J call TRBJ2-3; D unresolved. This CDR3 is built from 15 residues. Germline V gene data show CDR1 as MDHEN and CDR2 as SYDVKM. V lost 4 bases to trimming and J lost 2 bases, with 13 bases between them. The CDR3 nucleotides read TGTGCCAGCAGTTCCCCTCCTGGCCTCACAGATACGCAGTATTTT. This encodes CASSSPPGLTDTQYF.

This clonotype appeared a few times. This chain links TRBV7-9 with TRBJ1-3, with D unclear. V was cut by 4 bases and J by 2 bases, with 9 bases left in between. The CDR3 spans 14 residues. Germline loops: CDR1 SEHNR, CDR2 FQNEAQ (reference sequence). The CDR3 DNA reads TGTGCCAGCAGCTCCGGGGTTACTGGAAACACCATATATTTT. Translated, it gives CASSSGVTGNTIYF.

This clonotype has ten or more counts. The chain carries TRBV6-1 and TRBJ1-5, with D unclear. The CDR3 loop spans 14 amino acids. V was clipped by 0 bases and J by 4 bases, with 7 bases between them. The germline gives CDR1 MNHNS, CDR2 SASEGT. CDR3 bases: TGTGCCAGCAGTGAAGCTCGGGGAAATCAGCCCCAGCATTTT. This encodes CASSEARGNQPQHF.

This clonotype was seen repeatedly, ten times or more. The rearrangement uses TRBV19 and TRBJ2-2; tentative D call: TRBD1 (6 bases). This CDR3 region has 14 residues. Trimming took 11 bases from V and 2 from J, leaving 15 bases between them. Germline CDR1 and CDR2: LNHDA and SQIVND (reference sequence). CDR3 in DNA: TGTGCCCCCGGGACACCAAAAAACACCGGGGAGCTGTTTTTT. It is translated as CAPGTPKNTGELFF.

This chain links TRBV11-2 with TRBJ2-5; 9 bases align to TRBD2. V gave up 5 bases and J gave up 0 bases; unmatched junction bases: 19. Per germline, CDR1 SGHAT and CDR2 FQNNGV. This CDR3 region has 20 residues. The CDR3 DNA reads TGTGCCAGCAGCACCCCGACAGGGCCGAATAGCGGGGGCTACCAAGAGACCCAGTACTTC. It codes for CASSTPTGPNSGGYQETQYF.

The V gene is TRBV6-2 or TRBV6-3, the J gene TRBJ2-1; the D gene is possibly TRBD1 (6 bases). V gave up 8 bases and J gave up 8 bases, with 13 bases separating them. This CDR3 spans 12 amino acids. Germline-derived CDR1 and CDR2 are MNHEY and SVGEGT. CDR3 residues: CASETGTHEQFF. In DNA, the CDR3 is TGTGCCAGCGAAACAGGGACCCATGAGCAGTTCTTC.

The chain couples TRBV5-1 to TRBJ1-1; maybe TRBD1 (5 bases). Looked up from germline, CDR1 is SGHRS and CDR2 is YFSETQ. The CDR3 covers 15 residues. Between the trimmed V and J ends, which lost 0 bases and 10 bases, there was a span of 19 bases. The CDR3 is CASSLEAAGDIRAFF. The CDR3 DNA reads TGCGCCAGCAGCTTGGAGGCAGCGGGGGATATCCGAGCTTTCTTT.

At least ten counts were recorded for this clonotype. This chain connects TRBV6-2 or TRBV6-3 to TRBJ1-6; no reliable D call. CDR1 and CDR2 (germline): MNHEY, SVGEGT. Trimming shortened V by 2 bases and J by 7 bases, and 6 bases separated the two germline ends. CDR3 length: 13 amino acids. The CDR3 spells CASSYGSNSPLHF. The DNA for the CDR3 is TGTGCCAGCAGTTACGGGTCGAATTCACCCCTCCACTTT.

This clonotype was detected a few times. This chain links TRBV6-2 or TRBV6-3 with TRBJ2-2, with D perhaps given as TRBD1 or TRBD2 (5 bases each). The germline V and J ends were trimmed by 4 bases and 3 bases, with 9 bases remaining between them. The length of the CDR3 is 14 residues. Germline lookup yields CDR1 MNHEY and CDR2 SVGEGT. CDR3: CASSSGAYTGELFF. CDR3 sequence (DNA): TGTGCCAGCAGTTCCGGGGCCTACACCGGGGAGCTGTTTTTT.

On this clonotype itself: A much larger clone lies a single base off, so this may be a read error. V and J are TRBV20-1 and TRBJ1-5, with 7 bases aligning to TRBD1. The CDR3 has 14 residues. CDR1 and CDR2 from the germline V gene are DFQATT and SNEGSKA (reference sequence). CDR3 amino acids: CSASTGRGNRPQHF. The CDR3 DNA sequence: TGCAGTGCTTCGACAGGGCGCGGCAATCGGCCCCAGCATTTT.

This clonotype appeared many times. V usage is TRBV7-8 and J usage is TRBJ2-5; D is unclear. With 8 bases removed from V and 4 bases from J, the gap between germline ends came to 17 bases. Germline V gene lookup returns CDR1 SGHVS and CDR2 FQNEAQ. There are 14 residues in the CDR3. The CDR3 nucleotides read TGTGCCAGCCTAACCTCTACCTCTGCAGAGACCCAGTACTTC. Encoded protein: CASLTSTSAETQYF.

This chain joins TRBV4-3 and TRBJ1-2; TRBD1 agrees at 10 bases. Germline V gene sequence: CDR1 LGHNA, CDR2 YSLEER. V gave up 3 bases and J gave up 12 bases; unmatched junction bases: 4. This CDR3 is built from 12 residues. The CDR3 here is CASSQDRGSHTF. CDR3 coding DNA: TGCGCCAGCAGCCAGGACAGGGGGAGTCACACCTTC.

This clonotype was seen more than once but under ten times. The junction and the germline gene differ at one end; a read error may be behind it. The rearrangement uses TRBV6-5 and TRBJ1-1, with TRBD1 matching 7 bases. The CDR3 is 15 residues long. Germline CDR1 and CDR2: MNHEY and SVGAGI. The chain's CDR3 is CASTYQGGAYTEAFF. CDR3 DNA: TGTGCCAGCACTTACCAGGGGGGGGCCTACACTGAAGCTTTCTTT.